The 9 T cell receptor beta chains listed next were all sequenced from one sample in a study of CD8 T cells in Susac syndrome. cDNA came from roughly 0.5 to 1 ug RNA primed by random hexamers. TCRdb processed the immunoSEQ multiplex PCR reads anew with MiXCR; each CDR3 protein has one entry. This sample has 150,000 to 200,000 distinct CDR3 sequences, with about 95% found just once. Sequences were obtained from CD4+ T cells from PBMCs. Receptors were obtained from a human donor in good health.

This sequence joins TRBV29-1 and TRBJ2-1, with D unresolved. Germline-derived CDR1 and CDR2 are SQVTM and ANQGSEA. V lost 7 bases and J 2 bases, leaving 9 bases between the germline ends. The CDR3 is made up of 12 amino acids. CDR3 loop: CSGTLTYNEQFF. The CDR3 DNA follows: TGCAGCGGAACGCTAACCTACAATGAGCAGTTCTTC.

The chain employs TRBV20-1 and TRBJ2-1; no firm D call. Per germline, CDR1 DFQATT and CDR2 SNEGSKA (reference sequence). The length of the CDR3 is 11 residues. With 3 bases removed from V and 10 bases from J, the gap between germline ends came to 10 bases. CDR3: CSARAVLEQFF. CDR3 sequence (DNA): TGCAGTGCTAGGGCTGTACTCGAGCAGTTCTTC.

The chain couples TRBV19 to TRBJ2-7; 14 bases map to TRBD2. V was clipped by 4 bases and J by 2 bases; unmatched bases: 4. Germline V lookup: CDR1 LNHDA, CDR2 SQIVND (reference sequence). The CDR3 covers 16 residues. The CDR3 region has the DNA TGTGCCAGTAGTAGGGGACTAGCGGGAGCACCCTACGAGCAGTACTTC. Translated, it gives CASSRGLAGAPYEQYF.

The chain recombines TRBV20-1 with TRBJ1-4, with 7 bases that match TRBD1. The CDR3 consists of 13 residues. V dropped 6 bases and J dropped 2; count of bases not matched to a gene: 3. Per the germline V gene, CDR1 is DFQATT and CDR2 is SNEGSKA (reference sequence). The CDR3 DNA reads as TGCAGTGCCTGGGACAGCACTAATGAAAAACTGTTTTTT. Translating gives CSAWDSTNEKLFF.

CDR3 loop: CSRYEQYF. The CDR3 DNA is TGCAGCCGCTACGAGCAGTACTTC. The genes are TRBV20-1 and TRBJ2-7; D is undetermined. This CDR3 has 8 amino acids. Germline CDR1 DFQATT, CDR2 SNEGSKA (reference sequence).

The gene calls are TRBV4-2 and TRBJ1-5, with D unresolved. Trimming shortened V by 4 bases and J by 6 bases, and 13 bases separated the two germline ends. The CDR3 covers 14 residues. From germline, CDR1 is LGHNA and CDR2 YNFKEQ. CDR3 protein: CASSPRLLSQPQHF. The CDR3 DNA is TGTGCCAGCAGCCCGCGACTGCTAAGTCAGCCCCAGCATTTT.

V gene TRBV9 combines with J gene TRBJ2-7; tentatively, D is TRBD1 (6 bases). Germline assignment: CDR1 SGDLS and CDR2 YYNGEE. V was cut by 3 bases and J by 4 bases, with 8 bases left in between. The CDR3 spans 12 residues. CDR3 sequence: CASSAGQYEQYF. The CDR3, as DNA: TGTGCCAGCAGCGCCGGACAGTACGAGCAGTACTTC.

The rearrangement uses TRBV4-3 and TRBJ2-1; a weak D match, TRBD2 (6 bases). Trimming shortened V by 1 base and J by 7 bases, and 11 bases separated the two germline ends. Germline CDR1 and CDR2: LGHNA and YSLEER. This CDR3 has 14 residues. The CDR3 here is CASSQVGSGNEQFF. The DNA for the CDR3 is TGCGCCAGCAGCCAAGTAGGTAGCGGTAATGAGCAGTTCTTC.

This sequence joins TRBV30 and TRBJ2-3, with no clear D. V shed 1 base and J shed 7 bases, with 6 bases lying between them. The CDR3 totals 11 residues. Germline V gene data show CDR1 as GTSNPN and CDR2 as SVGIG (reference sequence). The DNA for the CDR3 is TGTGCCTGGAGTGCCACGAATACGCAGTATTTT. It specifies CAWSATNTQYF.